This T cell receptor (beta chain) was captured in a study of technical replicates of blood from a handful of donors. This CDR3 has 12 residues. V lost 2 bases and J lost 2, with 3 bases in between. The germline CDR1 and CDR2 sequences are SEHNR and FQNEAQ (reference sequence). This table comes from immunoSEQ multiplex PCR, and its TCRdb copy is limited to in-frame clones, with some not included. The data contain tens of thousands of clones, 75% to 90% of them singletons. The chain joins TRBV7-9 to TRBJ2-5; unclear D gene. The sample consisted of PBMCs. The sequence derives from a human donor in good health. Some clones in this sample may be carry-over from other donors' samples. This chain's CDR3 is CASSLLQETQYF. CDR3 sequence (DNA): TGTGCCAGCAGCTTACTACAAGAGACCCAGTACTTC. Using reference TRBV7-9 and TRBJ2-5 for the parts outside the CDR3, the full variable domain is DTGVSQNPRHKITKRGQNVTFRCDPISEHNRLYWYRQTLGQGPEFLTYFQNEAQLEKSRLLSDRFSAERPKGSFSTLEIQRTEQGDSAMYLCASSLLQETQYFGPGTRLLVL.